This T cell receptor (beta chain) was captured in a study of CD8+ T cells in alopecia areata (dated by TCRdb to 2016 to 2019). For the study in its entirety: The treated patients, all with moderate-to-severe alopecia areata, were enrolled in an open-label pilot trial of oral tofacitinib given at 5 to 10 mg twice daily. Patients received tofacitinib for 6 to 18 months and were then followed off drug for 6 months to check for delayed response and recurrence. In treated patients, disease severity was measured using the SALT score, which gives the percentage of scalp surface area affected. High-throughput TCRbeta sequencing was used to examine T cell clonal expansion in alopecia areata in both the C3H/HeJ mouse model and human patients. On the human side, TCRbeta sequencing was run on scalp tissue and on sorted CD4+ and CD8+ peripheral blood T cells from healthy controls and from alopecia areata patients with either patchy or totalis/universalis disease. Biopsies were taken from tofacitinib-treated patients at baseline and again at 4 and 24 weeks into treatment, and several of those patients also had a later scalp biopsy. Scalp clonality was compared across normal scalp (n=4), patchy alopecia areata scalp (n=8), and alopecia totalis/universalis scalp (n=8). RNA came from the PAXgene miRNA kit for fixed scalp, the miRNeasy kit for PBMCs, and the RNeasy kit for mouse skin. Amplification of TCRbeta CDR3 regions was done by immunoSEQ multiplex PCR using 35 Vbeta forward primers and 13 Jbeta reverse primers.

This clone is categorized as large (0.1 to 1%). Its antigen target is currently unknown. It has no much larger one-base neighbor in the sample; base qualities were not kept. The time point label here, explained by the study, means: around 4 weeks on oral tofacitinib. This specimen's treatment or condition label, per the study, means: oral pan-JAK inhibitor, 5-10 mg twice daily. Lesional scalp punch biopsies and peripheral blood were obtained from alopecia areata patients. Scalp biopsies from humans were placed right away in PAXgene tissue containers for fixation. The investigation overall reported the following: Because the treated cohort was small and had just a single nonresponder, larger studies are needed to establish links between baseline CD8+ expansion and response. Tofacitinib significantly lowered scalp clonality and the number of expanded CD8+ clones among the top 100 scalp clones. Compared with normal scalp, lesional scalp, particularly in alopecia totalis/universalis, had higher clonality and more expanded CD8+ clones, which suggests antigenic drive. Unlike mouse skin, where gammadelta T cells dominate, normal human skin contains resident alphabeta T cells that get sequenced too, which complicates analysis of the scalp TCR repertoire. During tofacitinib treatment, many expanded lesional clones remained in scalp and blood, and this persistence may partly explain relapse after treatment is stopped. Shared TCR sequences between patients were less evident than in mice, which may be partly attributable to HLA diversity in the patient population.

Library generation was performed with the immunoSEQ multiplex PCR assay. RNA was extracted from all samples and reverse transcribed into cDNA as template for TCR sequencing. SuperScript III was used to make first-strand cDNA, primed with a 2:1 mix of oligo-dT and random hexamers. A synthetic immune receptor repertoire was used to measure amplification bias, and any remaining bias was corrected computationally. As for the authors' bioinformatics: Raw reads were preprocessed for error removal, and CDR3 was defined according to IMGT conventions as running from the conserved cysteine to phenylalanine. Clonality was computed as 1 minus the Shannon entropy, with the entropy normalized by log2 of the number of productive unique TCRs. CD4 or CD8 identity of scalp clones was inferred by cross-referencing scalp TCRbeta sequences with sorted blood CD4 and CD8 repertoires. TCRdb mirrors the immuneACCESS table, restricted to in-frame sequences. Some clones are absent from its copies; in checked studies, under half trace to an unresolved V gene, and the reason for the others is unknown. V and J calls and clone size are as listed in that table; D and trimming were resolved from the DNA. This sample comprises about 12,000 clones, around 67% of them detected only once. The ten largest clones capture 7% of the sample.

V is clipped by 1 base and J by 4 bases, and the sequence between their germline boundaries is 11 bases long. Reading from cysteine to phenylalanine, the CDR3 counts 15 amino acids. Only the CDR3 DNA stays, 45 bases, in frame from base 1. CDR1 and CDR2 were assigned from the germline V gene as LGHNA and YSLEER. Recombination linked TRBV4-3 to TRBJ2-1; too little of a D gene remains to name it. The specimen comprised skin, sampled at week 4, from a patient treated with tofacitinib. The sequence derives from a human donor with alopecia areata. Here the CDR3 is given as CASSQGFDPYNEQFF. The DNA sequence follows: TGCGCCAGCAGCCAAGGTTTTGACCCGTACAATGAGCAGTTCTTC.